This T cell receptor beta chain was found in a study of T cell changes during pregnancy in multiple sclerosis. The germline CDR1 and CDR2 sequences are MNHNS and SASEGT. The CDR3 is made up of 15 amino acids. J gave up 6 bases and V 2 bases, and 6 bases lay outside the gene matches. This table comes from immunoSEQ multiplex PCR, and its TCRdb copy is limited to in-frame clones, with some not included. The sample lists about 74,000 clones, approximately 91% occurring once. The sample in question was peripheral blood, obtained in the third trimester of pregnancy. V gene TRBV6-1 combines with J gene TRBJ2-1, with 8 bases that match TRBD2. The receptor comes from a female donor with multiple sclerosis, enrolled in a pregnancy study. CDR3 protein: CASSESAGGGNEQFF. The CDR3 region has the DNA TGTGCCAGCAGTGAATCCGCGGGGGGTGGCAATGAGCAGTTCTTC.